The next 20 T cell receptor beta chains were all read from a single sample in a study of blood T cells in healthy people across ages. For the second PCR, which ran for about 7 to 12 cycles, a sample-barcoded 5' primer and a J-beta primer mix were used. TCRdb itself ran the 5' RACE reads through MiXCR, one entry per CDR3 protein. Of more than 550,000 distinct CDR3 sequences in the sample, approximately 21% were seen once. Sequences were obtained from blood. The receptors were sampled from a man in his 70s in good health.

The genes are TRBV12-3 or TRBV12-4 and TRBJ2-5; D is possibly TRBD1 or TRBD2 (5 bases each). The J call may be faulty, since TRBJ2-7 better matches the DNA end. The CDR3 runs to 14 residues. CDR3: CASTPGGVPYEQYF. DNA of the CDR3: TGTGCCAGCACTCCTGGGGGAGTCCCCTACGAGCAGTACTTC.

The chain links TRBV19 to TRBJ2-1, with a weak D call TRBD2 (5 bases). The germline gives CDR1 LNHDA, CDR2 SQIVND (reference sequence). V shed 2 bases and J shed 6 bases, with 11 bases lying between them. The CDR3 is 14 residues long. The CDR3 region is CASSIPGSPNEQFF. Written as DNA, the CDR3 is TGTGCCAGTAGTATACCGGGGAGCCCCAATGAGCAGTTCTTC.

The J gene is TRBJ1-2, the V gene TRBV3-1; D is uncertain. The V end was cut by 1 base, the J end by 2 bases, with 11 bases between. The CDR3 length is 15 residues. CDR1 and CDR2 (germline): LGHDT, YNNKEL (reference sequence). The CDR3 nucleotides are TGTGCCAGCAGCCAAGTACATGGAGCGAACTATGGCTACACCTTC. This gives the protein CASSQVHGANYGYTF.

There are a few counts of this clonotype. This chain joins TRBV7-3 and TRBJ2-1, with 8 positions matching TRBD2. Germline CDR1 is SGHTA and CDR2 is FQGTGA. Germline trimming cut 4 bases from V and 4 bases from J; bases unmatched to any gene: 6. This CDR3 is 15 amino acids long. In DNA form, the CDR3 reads TGTGCCAGCAGCTCCCGACTAGCGCAATACAATGAGCAGTTCTTC. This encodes CASSSRLAQYNEQFF.

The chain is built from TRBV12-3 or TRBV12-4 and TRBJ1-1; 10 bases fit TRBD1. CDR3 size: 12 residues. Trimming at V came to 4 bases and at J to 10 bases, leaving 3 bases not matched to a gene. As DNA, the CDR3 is TGTGCCAGCAGTTCTGGGGACAGGGGAGCTTTCTTT. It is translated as CASSSGDRGAFF.

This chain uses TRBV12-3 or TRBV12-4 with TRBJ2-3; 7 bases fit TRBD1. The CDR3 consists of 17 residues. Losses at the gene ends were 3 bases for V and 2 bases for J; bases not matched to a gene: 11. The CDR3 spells CASSFLRQGDLTDTQYF. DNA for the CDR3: TGTGCCAGCAGTTTTTTGAGACAGGGAGATCTCACAGATACGCAGTATTTT.

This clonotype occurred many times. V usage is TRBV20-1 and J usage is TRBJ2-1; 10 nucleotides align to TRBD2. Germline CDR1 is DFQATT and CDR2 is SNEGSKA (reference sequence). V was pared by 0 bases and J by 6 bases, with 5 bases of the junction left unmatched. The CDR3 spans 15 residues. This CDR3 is CSARDPRTSGNEQFF. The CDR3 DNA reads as TGCAGTGCTAGAGATCCGAGGACTAGCGGCAATGAGCAGTTCTTC.

CDR3 sequence (DNA): TGTGCCAGCAGTCCTCCCGGGGACGAGCAGTACTTC. It codes for CASSPPGDEQYF. The V call is TRBV6-1, the J call TRBJ2-5, with D tentatively TRBD2 (5 bases). The end of the DNA aligns better with TRBJ2-7, so the J call may be wrong. The CDR3 has 12 amino acids. Per the germline V gene, CDR1 is MNHNS and CDR2 is SASEGT.

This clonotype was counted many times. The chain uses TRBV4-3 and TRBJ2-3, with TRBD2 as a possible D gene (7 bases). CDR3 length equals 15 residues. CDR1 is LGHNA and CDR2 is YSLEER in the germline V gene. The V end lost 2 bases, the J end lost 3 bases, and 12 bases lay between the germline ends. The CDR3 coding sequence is TGCGCCAGCAGCCAAAGGGGGGGTGAGACAGATACGCAGTATTTT. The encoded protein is CASSQRGGETDTQYF.

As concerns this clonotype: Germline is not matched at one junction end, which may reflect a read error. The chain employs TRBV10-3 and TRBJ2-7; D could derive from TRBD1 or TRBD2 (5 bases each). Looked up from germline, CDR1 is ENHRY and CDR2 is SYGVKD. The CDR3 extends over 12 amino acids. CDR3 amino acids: CPPGRASYEQYF. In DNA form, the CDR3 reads TGCCCCCCGGGACGGGCATCCTACGAGCAGTACTTC.

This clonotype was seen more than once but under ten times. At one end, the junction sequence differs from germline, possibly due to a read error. This chain's CDR3 is CAGSPQSRAGEELFF. The CDR3 DNA is TGTGCCGGCAGCCCGCAATCGAGGGCGGGTGAGGAGCTGTTTTTT. J is TRBJ2-2 and V is TRBV28, with D possibly being TRBD2 (5 bases). CDR1 and CDR2 (germline): MDHEN, SYDVKM. The CDR3 length is 15 residues.

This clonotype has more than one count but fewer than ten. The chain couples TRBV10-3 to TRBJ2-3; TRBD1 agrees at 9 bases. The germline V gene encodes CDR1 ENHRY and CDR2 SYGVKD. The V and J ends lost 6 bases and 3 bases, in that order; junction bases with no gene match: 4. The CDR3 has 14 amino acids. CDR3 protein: CAIRQGASTDTQYF. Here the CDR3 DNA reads TGTGCCATCAGACAGGGGGCGTCGACAGATACGCAGTATTTT.

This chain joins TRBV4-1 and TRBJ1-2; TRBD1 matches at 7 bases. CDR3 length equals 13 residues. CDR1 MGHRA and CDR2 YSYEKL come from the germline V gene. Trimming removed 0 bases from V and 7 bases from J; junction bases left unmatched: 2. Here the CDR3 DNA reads TGCGCCAGCAGCCAAGAGACAGGGTTTGGCTACACCTTC. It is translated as CASSQETGFGYTF.

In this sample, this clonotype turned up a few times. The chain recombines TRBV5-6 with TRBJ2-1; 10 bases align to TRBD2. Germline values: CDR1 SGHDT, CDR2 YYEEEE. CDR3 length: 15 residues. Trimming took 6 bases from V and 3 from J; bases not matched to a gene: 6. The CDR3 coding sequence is TGTGCCAGCAACGAACGACTAGCGGGCTACAATGAGCAGTTCTTC. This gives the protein CASNERLAGYNEQFF.

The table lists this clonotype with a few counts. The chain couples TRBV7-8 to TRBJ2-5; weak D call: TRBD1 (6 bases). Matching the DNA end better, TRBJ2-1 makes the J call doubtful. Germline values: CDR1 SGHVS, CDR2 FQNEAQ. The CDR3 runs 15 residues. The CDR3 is CASSLGWGPNNEQFF. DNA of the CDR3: TGTGCCAGCAGCTTAGGGTGGGGGCCCAACAATGAGCAGTTCTTC.

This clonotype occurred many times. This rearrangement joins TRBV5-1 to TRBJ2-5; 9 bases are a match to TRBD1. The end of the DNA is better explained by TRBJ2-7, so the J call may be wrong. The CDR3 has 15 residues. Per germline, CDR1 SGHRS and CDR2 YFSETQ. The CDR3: CASSQDRGDRDEQYF. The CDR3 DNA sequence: TGCGCCAGCAGCCAGGACAGGGGAGATAGGGACGAGCAGTACTTC.

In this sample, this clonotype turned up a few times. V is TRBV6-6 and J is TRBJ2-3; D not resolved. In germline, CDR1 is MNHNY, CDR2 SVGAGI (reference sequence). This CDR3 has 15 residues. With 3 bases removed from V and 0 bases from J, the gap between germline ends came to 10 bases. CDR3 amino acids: CASSYLVTSTDTQYF. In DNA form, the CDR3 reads TGTGCCAGCAGTTATCTGGTAACTAGCACAGATACGCAGTATTTT.

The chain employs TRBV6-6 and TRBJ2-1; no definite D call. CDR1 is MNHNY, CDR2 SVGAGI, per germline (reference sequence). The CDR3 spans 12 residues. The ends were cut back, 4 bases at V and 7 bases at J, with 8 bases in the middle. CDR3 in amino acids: CASSFERNEQFF. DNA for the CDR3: TGTGCCAGCAGTTTCGAGCGAAATGAGCAGTTCTTC.

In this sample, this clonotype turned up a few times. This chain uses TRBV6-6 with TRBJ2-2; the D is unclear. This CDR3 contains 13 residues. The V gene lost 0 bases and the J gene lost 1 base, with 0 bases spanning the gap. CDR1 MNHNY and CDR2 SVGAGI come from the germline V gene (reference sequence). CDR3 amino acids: CASSYSNTGELFF. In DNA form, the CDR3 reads TGTGCCAGCAGTTACTCGAACACCGGGGAGCTGTTTTTT.

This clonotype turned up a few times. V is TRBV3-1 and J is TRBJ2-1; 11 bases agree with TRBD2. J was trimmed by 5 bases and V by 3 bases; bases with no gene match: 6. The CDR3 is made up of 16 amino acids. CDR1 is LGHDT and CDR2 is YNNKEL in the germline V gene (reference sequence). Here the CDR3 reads CASSQVLAGVNNEQFF. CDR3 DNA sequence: TGTGCCAGCAGCCAGGTACTAGCGGGGGTCAACAATGAGCAGTTCTTC.